The T cell receptor (beta chain) under discussion was sequenced for a study of cytomegalovirus exposure and HLA in healthy donors. Broader study findings: Beyond CMV serostatus, there was no information to go on about immune exposure. TCR beta V segments were, for the most part, productive about 87% or about 30% of the time in an earlier analysis.

This clone turned up a few times. As yet, its antigen is unknown. Primers: 60 Vbeta forward and 13 Jbeta reverse. TCRdb keeps only in-frame clones here, not all; method: immunoSEQ multiplex PCR. Among fewer than 250,000 clones listed, around 83% were seen once. CDR1 and CDR2 from the germline V gene are LNHDA and SQIVND (reference sequence). Losses at the gene ends were 9 bases for V and 4 bases for J; bases not matched to a gene: 6. CDR3 size: 14 residues. The TCR comes from a girl under 18 in good health and CMV-seronegative. The gene calls are TRBV19 and TRBJ1-1; 12 bases map to TRBD1. The sample taken for sequencing was PBMCs. In nucleotides, the CDR3 is TGTGCCAGCCGGGACAGGGGGCTCGTCACTGAAGCTTTCTTT. It translates to CASRDRGLVTEAFF.